This TCR beta chain was recovered during a study of CD8 T cells in ankylosing spondylitis. Study conclusions and caveats: Matched ankylosing spondylitis synovial fluid reportedly showed significant enrichment of disease-linked clones.

This clonotype occurred many times. Its antigen remains unknown. A read error may produce the germline difference seen at one junction end. This CDR3 spans 12 amino acids. TCRdb recomputed calls from the 5' RACE reads with MiXCR, one row per CDR3 protein. The sample shows roughly 68,000 distinct CDR3 sequences, around 6.4% of them seen only once. This receptor was obtained from a male donor with ankylosing spondylitis. Sequenced: synovial fluid, either unsorted or a sorted T cell fraction (not recorded which). The V gene is TRBV12-3 or TRBV12-4, the J gene TRBJ1-1, with TRBD1 matching 8 bases. The chain's CDR3 is CASSLDRGQAFF. DNA for the CDR3: TGTGCCAGCAGCTTAGACAGGGGACAAGCTTTCTTT.